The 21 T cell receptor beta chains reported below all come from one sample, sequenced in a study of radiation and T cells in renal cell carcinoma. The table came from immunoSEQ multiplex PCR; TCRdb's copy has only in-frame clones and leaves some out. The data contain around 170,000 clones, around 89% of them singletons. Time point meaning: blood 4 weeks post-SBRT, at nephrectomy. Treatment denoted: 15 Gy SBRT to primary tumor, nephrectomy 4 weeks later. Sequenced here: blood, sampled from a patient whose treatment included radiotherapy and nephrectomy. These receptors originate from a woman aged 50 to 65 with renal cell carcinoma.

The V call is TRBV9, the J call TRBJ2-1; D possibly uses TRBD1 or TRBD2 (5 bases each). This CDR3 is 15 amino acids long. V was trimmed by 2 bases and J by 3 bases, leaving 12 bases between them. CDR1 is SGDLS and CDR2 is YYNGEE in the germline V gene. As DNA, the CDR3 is TGTGCCAGCAGCGTTCTCGGGGACCGCTACAATGAGCAGTTCTTC. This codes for CASSVLGDRYNEQFF.

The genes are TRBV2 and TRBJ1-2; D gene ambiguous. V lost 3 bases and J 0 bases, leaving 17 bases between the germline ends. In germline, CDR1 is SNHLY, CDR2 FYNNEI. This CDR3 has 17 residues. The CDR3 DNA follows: TGTGCCAGCAGTGATGAGGCCCCCCAGTTCACTAACTATGGCTACACCTTC. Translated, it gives CASSDEAPQFTNYGYTF.

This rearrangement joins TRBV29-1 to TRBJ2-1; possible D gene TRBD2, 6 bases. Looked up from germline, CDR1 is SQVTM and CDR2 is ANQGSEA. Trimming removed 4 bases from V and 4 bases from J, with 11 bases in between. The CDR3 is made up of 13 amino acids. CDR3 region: CSVARGVYNEQFF. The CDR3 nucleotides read TGCAGCGTTGCGCGCGGGGTTTACAATGAGCAGTTCTTC.

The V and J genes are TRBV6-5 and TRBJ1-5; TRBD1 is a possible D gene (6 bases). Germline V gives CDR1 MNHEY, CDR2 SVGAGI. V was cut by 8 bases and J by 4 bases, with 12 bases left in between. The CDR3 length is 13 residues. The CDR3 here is CASQPRGNQPQHF. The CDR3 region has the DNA TGTGCCAGCCAGCCTAGGGGGAATCAGCCCCAGCATTTT.

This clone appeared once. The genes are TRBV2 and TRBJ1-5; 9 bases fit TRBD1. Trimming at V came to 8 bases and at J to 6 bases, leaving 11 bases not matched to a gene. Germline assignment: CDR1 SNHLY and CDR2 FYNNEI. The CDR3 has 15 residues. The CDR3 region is CASLGQGLKGQPQHF. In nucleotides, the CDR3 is TGTGCCAGCCTAGGACAGGGGTTGAAGGGTCAGCCCCAGCATTTT.

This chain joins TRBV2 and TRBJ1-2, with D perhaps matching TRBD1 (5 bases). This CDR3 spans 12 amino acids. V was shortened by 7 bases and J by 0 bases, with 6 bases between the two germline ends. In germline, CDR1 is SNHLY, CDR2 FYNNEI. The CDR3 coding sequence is TGTGCCAGCACCAGGGCTAACTATGGCTACACCTTC. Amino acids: CASTRANYGYTF.

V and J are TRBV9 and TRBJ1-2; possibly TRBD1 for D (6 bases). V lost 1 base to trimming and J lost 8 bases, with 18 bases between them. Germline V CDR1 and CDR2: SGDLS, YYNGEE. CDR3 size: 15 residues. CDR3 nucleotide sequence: TGTGCCAGCAGCGTACTTGGACAGACCTCTGGGGGCTACACCTTC. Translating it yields CASSVLGQTSGGYTF.

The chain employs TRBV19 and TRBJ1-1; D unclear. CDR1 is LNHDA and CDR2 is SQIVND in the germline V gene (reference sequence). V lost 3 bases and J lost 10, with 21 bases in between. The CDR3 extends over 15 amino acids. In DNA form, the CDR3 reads TGTGCCAGTAGTATTAGGTTTTTGGACGGAAGTCTAGCTTTCTTT. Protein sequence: CASSIRFLDGSLAFF. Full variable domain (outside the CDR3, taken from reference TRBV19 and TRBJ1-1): DGGITQSPKYLFRKEGQNVTLSCEQNLNHDAMYWYRQDPGQGLRLIYYSQIVNDFQKGDIAEGYSVSREKKESFPLTVTSAQKNPTAFYLCASSIRFLDGSLAFFGQGTRLTVV.

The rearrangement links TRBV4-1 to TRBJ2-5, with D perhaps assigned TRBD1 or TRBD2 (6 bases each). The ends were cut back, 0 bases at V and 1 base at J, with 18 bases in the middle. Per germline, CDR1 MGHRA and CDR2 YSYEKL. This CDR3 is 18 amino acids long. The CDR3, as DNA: TGCGCCAGCAGCCAAGAATTCACGGTTGGGGGGCCCCAAGAGACCCAGTACTTC. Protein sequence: CASSQEFTVGGPQETQYF.

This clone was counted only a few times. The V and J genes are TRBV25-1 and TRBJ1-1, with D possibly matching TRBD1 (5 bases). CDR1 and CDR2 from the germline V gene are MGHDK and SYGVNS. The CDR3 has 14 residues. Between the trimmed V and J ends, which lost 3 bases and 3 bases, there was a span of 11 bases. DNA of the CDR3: TGTGCCAGCAGTGACCTCGGAGGGGACACTGAAGCTTTCTTT. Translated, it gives CASSDLGGDTEAFF.

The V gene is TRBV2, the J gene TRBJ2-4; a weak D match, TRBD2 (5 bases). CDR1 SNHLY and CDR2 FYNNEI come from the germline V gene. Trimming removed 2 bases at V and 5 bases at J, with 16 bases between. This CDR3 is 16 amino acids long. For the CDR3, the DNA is TGTGCCAGCAGTGAATTAGGCAGCTTCGGGGAAAACATTCAGTACTTC. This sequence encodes CASSELGSFGENIQYF.

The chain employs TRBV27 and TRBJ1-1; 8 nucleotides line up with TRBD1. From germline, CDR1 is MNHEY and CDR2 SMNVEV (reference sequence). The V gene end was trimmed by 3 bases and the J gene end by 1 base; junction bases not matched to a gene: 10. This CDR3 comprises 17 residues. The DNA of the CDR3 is TGTGCCAGCAGTTTTGGCGGGGCCAGGGGGCGGAACACTGAAGCTTTCTTT. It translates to CASSFGGARGRNTEAFF.

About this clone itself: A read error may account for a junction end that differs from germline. CDR3 sequence reads: CASSPGTGQETQYF. The CDR3 bases are TGTGCTAGCAGCCCAGGGACTGGTCAAGAGACCCAGTACTTC. The chain carries TRBV7-7 and TRBJ2-5, with a weak D call TRBD2 (6 bases). The CDR3 is made up of 14 amino acids. Per germline, CDR1 SSHAT and CDR2 FNYEAQ (reference sequence). The whole variable domain, remainder taken from reference TRBV7-7 and TRBJ2-5, is GAGVSQSPRYKVTKRGQDVTLRCDPISSHATLYWYQQALGQGPEFLTYFNYEAQPDKSGLPSDRFSAERPEGSISTLTIQRTEQRDSAMYRCASSPGTGQETQYFGPGTRLLVL.

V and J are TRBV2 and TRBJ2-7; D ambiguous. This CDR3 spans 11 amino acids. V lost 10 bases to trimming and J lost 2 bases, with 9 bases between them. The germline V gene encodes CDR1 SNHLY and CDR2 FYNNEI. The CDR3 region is CATALTYEQYF. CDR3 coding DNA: TGTGCCACCGCACTAACCTACGAGCAGTACTTC.

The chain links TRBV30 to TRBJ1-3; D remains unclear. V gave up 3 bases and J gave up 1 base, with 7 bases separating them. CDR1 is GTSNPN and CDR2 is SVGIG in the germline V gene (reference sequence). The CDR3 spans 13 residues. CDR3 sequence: CAWSRTSGNTIYF. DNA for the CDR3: TGTGCCTGGAGCCGGACGTCTGGAAACACCATATATTTT. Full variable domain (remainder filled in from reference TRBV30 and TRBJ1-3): SQTIHQWPATLVQPVGSPLSLECTVEGTSNPNLYWYRQAAGRGLQLLFYSVGIGQISSEVPQNLSASRPQDRQFILSSKKLLLSDSGFYLCAWSRTSGNTIYFGEGSWLTVV.

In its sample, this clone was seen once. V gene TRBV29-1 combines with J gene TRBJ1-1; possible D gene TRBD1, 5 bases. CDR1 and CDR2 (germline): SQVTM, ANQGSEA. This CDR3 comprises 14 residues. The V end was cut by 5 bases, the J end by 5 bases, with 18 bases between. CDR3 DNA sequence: TGCAGCGTTCAAACTTTCAAGGGGCTAACTGAAGCTTTCTTT. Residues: CSVQTFKGLTEAFF.

The CDR3 DNA follows: TGTGCCAGCAGGGGGGGACAGGGCCCCTACAATGAGCAGTTCTTC. As protein: CASRGGQGPYNEQFF. This chain connects TRBV5-4 to TRBJ2-1; 9 bases line up with TRBD1. J lost 2 bases, V lost 5 bases, and 5 bases had no gene match. This CDR3 is 15 amino acids long. CDR1 and CDR2 from the germline V gene are SGHNT and YYREEE (reference sequence).

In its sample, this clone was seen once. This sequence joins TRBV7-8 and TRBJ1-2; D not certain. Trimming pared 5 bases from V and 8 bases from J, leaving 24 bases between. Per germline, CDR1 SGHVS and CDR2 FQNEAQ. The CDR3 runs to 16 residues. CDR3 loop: CASSAESPGRVRGYTF. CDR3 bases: TGTGCCAGCAGCGCCGAATCACCGGGAAGAGTGCGGGGCTACACCTTC.

The CDR3 here is CATSTILQGDYGYTF. CDR3 DNA: TGTGCCACCAGCACGATATTACAGGGCGACTATGGCTACACCTTC. The chain has TRBV15 and TRBJ1-2; tentatively, D is TRBD1 (6 bases). V was pared by 4 bases and J by 3 bases, with 15 bases between. The CDR3 sequence is 15 residues long. Germline-derived CDR1 and CDR2 are LNHNV and YYDKDF (reference sequence).

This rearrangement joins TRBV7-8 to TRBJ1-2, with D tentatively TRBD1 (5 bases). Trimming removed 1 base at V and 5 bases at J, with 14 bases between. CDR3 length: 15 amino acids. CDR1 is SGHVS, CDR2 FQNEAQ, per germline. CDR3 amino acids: CASSLDRSFRYGYTF. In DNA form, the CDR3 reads TGTGCCAGCAGCTTAGACAGGTCTTTTCGGTATGGCTACACCTTC.

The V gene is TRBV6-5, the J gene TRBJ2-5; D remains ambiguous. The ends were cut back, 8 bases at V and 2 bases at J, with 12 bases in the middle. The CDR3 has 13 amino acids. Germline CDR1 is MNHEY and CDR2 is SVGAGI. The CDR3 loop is CASQAEGQETQYF. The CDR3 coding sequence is TGTGCCAGCCAAGCAGAAGGGCAAGAGACCCAGTACTTC.